What follows describes a single T cell receptor (beta chain). V was pared by 1 base and J by 4 bases, with 21 bases of the junction left unmatched. The CDR3 runs 21 residues. CDR1 LGHNA and CDR2 YSLEER come from the germline V gene. Study processing details: Estimates of nucleated cell counts were drawn from the amplification of reference gene primers. Clones were read by immunoSEQ multiplex PCR, and TCRdb kept only the in-frame ones, dropping some. The DNA was the basis for D and trimming; V, J and clone size are from that table. The data hold tens of thousands of clones, with over 80% observed a single time. This specimen belongs to a study of blood T cell repertoires in COVID-19. Looking at the study overall: There were acute and convalescent COVID-19 samples, and they came from the United States, Italy and Spain. T cells, B-cell-depleted T cells, or PBMCs supplied cDNA or gDNA.

The TCR originated in a man aged 45-60 years with acute or convalescent COVID-19. The sample consisted of peripheral blood. This chain links TRBV4-3 with TRBJ2-7; the match to TRBD2 covers 11 bases. CDR3 DNA: TGCGCCAGCAGCCAAGGTCTCTCCAGGGGGGTAGCGGGAGGGCAAGAGTACGAGCAGTACTTC. This encodes CASSQGLSRGVAGGQEYEQYF.